The subject of this entry is one TCR beta chain. Its target antigen remains unknown. Per-nucleotide qualities are absent, and no much larger clonotype sits a single base away. V drops 0 bases and J drops 0 bases, leaving 9 bases in between. The CDR3 has 15 amino acids, counting the end cysteine and phenylalanine. The DNA shown is the 45-base CDR3, in frame from base 1. CDR1 SGHRS and CDR2 YFSETQ were looked up in the germline V gene. At diagnosis, peripheral blood, uninvolved tumor-adjacent lung and tumor were collected and stored as a combination of fresh-frozen and FFPE material. For TCR repertoire profiling, the blood samples were analyzed as peripheral blood mononuclear cells. The record originates from a study of T cells in localized non-small cell lung cancer (dated by TCRdb to 2019 to 2021). As for the study more broadly: The study analyzed T cell repertoires of 236 early-stage NSCLC patients, comparing tumors and uninvolved tumor-adjacent lungs. The cohort was made up of approximately 250 treatment-naive NSCLC patients whose localized lung tumors had been resected. The mean age of the NSCLC patients was around 67 years, with about 130 men and about a hundred women.

TCR beta CDR3 regions were sequenced from DNA using the immunoSEQ Assay. The paper's processing steps were these. T cell density was computed as TCR beta template counts normalized to usable DNA estimated by amplifying housekeeping genes. The preseqR package was used to estimate richness by extrapolating to 400,000 templates for PBMC samples and to 120,000 templates for tissue samples. Clonality was defined as one minus Pielou's evenness. Differential abundance testing on productive amino-acid clonotypes, with a minimum total count of 5 and an alpha of 0.1, was used to identify tissue-enriched TCRs. The Jaccard Index and the Morisita Overlap Index were used to measure how much the repertoires overlapped between compartments. GLIPH grouped TCR beta CDR3s together with public tetramer-defined viral CDR3s, and a viral motif had to include at least three viral sequences and also show V-gene enrichment. Drawn from immuneACCESS, this table holds only the in-frame rearrangements with V and J called that TCRdb kept. Clones are partly lost; checked studies trace under half to an unresolved V gene and leave the rest unexplained. Clonal size and the V and J genes are those of that table, whereas D and trimming came from the DNA. The sample contains some 85,000 clones, around 80% of them found a single time. In total, the top ten clones hold roughly 19% of the sample.

What the research found in general, with its limitations: Since the design was exploratory, TCR variables were selected using unadjusted p-values with no false-discovery rate correction. Multi-region tumor sequencing was not performed, so intratumor heterogeneity could not be excluded. Uninvolved tumor-adjacent lung showed the highest T cell clonality, higher than tumor, which suggests more focused antigenic responses in the uninvolved tumor-adjacent lung. Of the top 100 tumor clones, a median of approximately 60 were detected in paired uninvolved adjacent lung; under 30 were also among that lung's top 100. Longer overall survival was associated with higher T cell density in blood, whereas shorter survival was associated with higher clonality in adjacent lung.

The origin of this receptor is a man aged 40-75 years with stage II squamous cell lung carcinoma. The starting material was PBMCs, obtained before any cancer treatment. The rearranged segments are TRBV5-1 and TRBJ1-1, with a tentative D gene TRBD1 over 5 matching bases. In nucleotides, the sequence is TGCGCCAGCAGCTTGGTTCAGGGTATGAACACTGAAGCTTTCTTT. The resulting protein is CASSLVQGMNTEAFF.